This T cell receptor (beta chain) derives from a study of cytomegalovirus exposure and HLA in healthy donors. Whole-study context: Unique TCRs numbering around 85 million, obtained from HLA-typed donors, made up an early data release. Study-wide results and caveats: A link between a missense DCLRE1C variant and TCR beta V- and J-gene trimming emerged from a later analysis. Looking again later, the authors saw that most CMV-associated TCR beta chains seemed HLA-restricted.

In the PCR, 60 Vbeta and 13 Jbeta primers were used. The protocol was immunoSEQ multiplex PCR, while the TCRdb copy is restricted to in-frame clones and leaves out a portion. The data hold around 140,000 clones, with about 81% observed a single time. Trimming shortened V by 5 bases and J by 2 bases, and 12 bases separated the two germline ends. This CDR3 is built from 14 residues. Germline lookup yields CDR1 SGHVS and CDR2 FQNEAQ. In regard to this clone: Its antigen is unknown. Other DNA variants within this sample encode the same CDR3.

Sampled while nominally healthy, donors likely had unrecorded immune exposures. The sequence derives from a woman in her forties or fifties in good health and CMV-seropositive. Sequenced input: PBMCs. The rearrangement links TRBV7-8 to TRBJ1-2; TRBD1 is a possible D gene (6 bases). CDR3 sequence reads: CASSPRTGNYGYTF. CDR3 in DNA: TGTGCCAGCAGCCCGCGTACAGGGAACTATGGCTACACCTTC. Using reference TRBV7-8 and TRBJ1-2 for the parts outside the CDR3, the full variable domain is GAGVSQSPRYKVAKRGQDVALRCDPISGHVSLFWYQQALGQGPEFLTYFQNEAQLDKSGLPSDRFFAERPEGSVSTLKIQRTQQEDSAVYLCASSPRTGNYGYTFGSGTRLTVV.